The source of this T cell receptor beta chain is a study of blood T cell repertoires in COVID-19. Background on the study: Italy, Spain and the United States were the sources of the convalescent and acute COVID-19 samples.

Symptom resolution, clearance, or two negative PCRs marked donors in Cohort 3 as recovered. TCRdb's table, derived via immunoSEQ multiplex PCR, lists solely in-frame clones and lacks some. Found here are 190,000 or so clones, 80% to 90% of them singletons; the top ten hold around 9%. The CDR3 is made up of 18 amino acids. V gave up 3 bases and J gave up 5 bases, with 24 bases separating them. Looked up from germline, CDR1 is SGHTA and CDR2 is FQGNSA. The sequence was collected from a man aged 40-55 years who had recovered from COVID-19. The rearrangement uses TRBV7-2 and TRBJ2-3, with a weak D call TRBD2 (5 bases). Sequences were obtained from PBMCs or T cells enriched from blood (not recorded which). CDR3 amino acids: CASSFSVPLLGVEDTQYF. The CDR3 DNA reads TGTGCCAGCAGCTTTAGTGTTCCCCTGCTGGGAGTGGAAGATACGCAGTATTTT.